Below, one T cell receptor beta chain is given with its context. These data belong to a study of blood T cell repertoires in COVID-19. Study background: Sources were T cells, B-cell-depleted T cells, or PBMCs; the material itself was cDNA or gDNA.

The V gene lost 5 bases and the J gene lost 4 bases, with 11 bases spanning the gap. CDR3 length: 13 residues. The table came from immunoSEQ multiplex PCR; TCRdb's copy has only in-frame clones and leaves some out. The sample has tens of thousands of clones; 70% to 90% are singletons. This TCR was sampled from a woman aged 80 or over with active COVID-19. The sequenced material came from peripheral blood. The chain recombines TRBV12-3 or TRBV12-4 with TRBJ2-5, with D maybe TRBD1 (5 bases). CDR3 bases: TGTGCCAGCAGTATTCAGGGCGGAGAGACCCAGTACTTC. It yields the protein CASSIQGGETQYF.